Each of the 21 T cell receptor beta chains below was sequenced from the same sample in a study of cytomegalovirus exposure and HLA in healthy donors (TCRdb year 2017). The protocol used for the library was the immunoSEQ multiplex PCR assay. A mixture of 60 forward primers for TCR Vbeta segments and 13 reverse primers for TCR Jbeta segments was used in the multiplex PCR. The immuneACCESS repertoire file appears here via TCRdb, limited to in-frame rearrangements. These files lack a portion of the clones; in checked studies, under half of the deficit traces to unresolved V genes, and the cause of the others is not known. The sample table holds some 180,000 clones. Together, the top ten hold about 6.5% of the sample. What was sequenced was PBMCs. These receptors all stem from a man aged 25-40 years in good health and CMV-seronegative.

The rearrangement links TRBV6-5 to TRBJ2-5; maybe TRBD1 (6 bases). The J call may be mistaken, given a closer DNA end match to TRBJ2-7. CDR3 length: 14 residues. Per germline, CDR1 MNHEY and CDR2 SVGAGI. CDR3 sequence (DNA): TGTGCCAGCAGGCAACAGGGTAACGGGTACGAGCAGTACTTC. Translating it yields CASRQQGNGYEQYF.

V gene TRBV5-1 combines with J gene TRBJ2-5; 10 positions match TRBD1. Trimming cost V 3 bases and J 5 bases; bases outside gene matches: 4. CDR3 length: 14 residues. Germline V gene sequence: CDR1 SGHRS, CDR2 YFSETQ. The CDR3 loop reads CASSSGQGQETQYF. The CDR3 DNA reads as TGCGCCAGCAGCTCGGGACAGGGGCAGGAGACCCAGTACTTC. Complete variable domain (other parts from reference TRBV5-1 and TRBJ2-5): KAGVTQTPRYLIKTRGQQVTLSCSPISGHRSVSWYQQTPGQGLQFLFEYFSETQRNKGNFPGRFSGRQFSNSRSEMNVSTLELGDSALYLCASSSGQGQETQYFGPGTRLLVL.

This chain connects TRBV6-5 to TRBJ1-2; the D gene is possibly TRBD1 (5 bases). The V end was cut by 6 bases, the J end by 8 bases, with 19 bases between. The CDR3 extends over 14 amino acids. Germline V CDR1 and CDR2: MNHEY, SVGAGI. The CDR3 loop is CASSPTQVVRGYTF. The CDR3 DNA sequence: TGTGCCAGCAGCCCCACACAGGTGGTTCGGGGCTACACCTTC.

The V gene is TRBV28, the J gene TRBJ2-7, with 7 bases fitting TRBD2. J was trimmed by 5 bases and V by 6 bases; bases with no gene match: 13. The CDR3 loop spans 15 amino acids. The V gene's germline CDR1 is MDHEN and CDR2 SYDVKM. CDR3: CASSTPGGSVDEQYF. Written as DNA, the CDR3 is TGTGCCAGCAGCACCCCGGGAGGCTCGGTGGACGAGCAGTACTTC.

This chain links TRBV10-3 with TRBJ2-1; perhaps TRBD1 as D (7 bases). The CDR3 sequence is 12 residues long. V gave up 10 bases and J gave up 8 bases, with 15 bases separating them. The germline V gene has CDR1 ENHRY and CDR2 SYGVKD. The CDR3 spells CATADRRDEQFF. Written as DNA, the CDR3 is TGTGCCACCGCGGACAGGAGGGATGAGCAGTTCTTC.

The chain couples TRBV2 to TRBJ2-2, with a tentative D call TRBD1 (6 bases). V was shortened by 7 bases and J by 6 bases, with 12 bases between the two germline ends. Germline CDR1 is SNHLY and CDR2 is FYNNEI. This CDR3 region has 13 residues. The CDR3 DNA reads as TGTGCCAGCACCCGGACAGCTGCCGGGGAGCTGTTTTTT. As protein: CASTRTAAGELFF.

V and J are TRBV18 and TRBJ2-3; 7 bases match TRBD2. After removal of 4 bases from V and 0 bases from J, the junction contained 13 bases not matched to a gene. CDR3 length equals 18 residues. The germline gives CDR1 KGHSH, CDR2 LQKENI. CDR3 bases: TGTGCCAGCTCACGCCTAGATGGACTAGGGTTGAGCACAGATACGCAGTATTTT. Its translation is CASSRLDGLGLSTDTQYF.

The V and J genes are TRBV7-9 and TRBJ2-5, with 9 bases fitting TRBD1. The J call may be faulty, since TRBJ2-7 better matches the DNA end. From germline, CDR1 is SEHNR and CDR2 FQNEAQ (reference sequence). This CDR3 comprises 16 residues. DNA for the CDR3: TGTGCCAGCAGCCATAGACAGGGGGAGACTTCCTACGAGCAGTACTTC. This sequence encodes CASSHRQGETSYEQYF.

The V gene is TRBV10-3, the J gene TRBJ2-7, with 11 bases fitting TRBD2. Germline V gene data show CDR1 as ENHRY and CDR2 as SYGVKD. J gave up 7 bases and V 0 bases, and 2 bases lay outside the gene matches. CDR3 length: 14 residues. The CDR3 region is CAISESSGGVEQYF. CDR3 coding DNA: TGTGCCATCAGTGAGTCTAGCGGGGGGGTTGAGCAGTACTTC.

V is TRBV11-2 and J is TRBJ2-4; 7 bases map to TRBD1. This CDR3 contains 17 residues. Germline lookup yields CDR1 SGHAT and CDR2 FQNNGV. The V gene end was trimmed by 5 bases and the J gene end by 6 bases; junction bases not matched to a gene: 16. This CDR3 reads CASSLRPGQGDGNIQYF. CDR3 sequence (DNA): TGTGCCAGCAGCCTCCGACCGGGGCAGGGGGATGGAAACATTCAGTACTTC.

The gene calls are TRBV2 and TRBJ2-5; perhaps TRBD1 as D (6 bases). The CDR3 runs to 13 residues. The V gene's germline CDR1 is SNHLY and CDR2 FYNNEI. V was trimmed by 6 bases and J by 2 bases, leaving 10 bases between them. CDR3 residues: CASRLDRQETQYF. CDR3 bases: TGTGCCAGCAGACTGGACAGACAAGAGACCCAGTACTTC. The full variable domain, completed using reference TRBV2 and TRBJ2-5, is EPEVTQTPSHQVTQMGQEVILRCVPISNHLYFYWYRQILGQKVEFLVSFYNNEISEKSEIFDDQFSVERPDGSNFTLKIRSTKLEDSAMYFCASRLDRQETQYFGPGTRLLVL.

This chain connects TRBV5-4 to TRBJ2-3; 10 bases fit TRBD1. From germline, CDR1 is SGHNT and CDR2 YYREEE (reference sequence). The CDR3 length is 15 residues. Trimming cost V 3 bases and J 5 bases; bases outside gene matches: 6. CDR3 sequence: CASSSKTGGLDTQYF. The CDR3 nucleotides read TGTGCCAGCAGCTCAAAGACAGGGGGCTTAGATACGCAGTATTTT.

Here the CDR3 reads CASKGITIEQFF. The CDR3 bases are TGTGCCAGCAAGGGGATAACAATTGAGCAGTTCTTC. The chain carries TRBV7-9 and TRBJ2-1; the D gene is possibly TRBD1 (5 bases). This CDR3 is built from 12 residues. With 7 bases removed from V and 9 bases from J, the gap between germline ends came to 13 bases. Germline CDR1 and CDR2: SEHNR and FQNEAQ (reference sequence).

About this clone itself: The same CDR3 can be traced to other DNA sequences in this sample. This chain links TRBV6-5 with TRBJ2-5, with 9 bases lining up with TRBD1. Germline assignment: CDR1 MNHEY and CDR2 SVGAGI. V trimming: 2 bases; J trimming: 2 bases; junction bases outside the gene matches: 3. The CDR3 is made up of 15 amino acids. The CDR3 is CASSYRDRGQETQYF. DNA of the CDR3: TGTGCCAGCAGTTACCGAGACAGGGGGCAAGAGACCCAGTACTTC.

CDR3 loop: CASSPQYSSYEQYF. The CDR3 DNA sequence: TGTGCCAGCTCACCTCAGTACAGCTCCTACGAGCAGTACTTC. The gene calls are TRBV18 and TRBJ2-7; no clear D gene. In germline, CDR1 is KGHSH, CDR2 LQKENI. V gave up 3 bases and J gave up 0 bases, with 9 bases separating them. CDR3 length equals 14 residues.

The chain employs TRBV18 and TRBJ1-2; 8 nucleotides align to TRBD1. The V gene end was trimmed by 5 bases and the J gene end by 8 bases; junction bases not matched to a gene: 10. Germline V lookup: CDR1 KGHSH, CDR2 LQKENI. This CDR3 is built from 14 residues. The CDR3 loop is CASSTGMQGAGYTF. In DNA, the CDR3 is TGTGCCAGCTCAACGGGAATGCAGGGGGCGGGCTACACCTTC.

Here the CDR3 reads CASSPRQGRNTIYF. The CDR3 region has the DNA TGTGCCAGCAGCCCGCGACAGGGAAGGAACACCATATATTTT. The gene calls are TRBV7-9 and TRBJ1-3; 7 nucleotides line up with TRBD1. The CDR3 spans 14 residues. V lost 5 bases, J lost 7 bases, and 8 bases stayed unmatched. Germline V CDR1 and CDR2: SEHNR, FQNEAQ (reference sequence).

The V call is TRBV6-5, the J call TRBJ2-7; 9 nucleotides match TRBD1. From germline, CDR1 is MNHEY and CDR2 SVGAGI. The CDR3 consists of 15 residues. The V segment lost 6 bases and the J segment 3 bases; nucleotides outside the gene matches: 9. In DNA form, the CDR3 reads TGTGCCAGCAGATTAGGACAGGGGATCGGCTACGAGCAGTACTTC. As protein: CASRLGQGIGYEQYF.

The chain has TRBV7-2 and TRBJ1-6; TRBD1 matches at 8 bases. The CDR3 covers 14 residues. V was pared by 1 base and J by 12 bases, with 5 bases of the junction left unmatched. In germline, CDR1 is SGHTA, CDR2 FQGNSA. The CDR3 DNA reads TGTGCCAGCAGCTTAGGACAGGGGAGTATACCCCTCCACTTT. It translates to CASSLGQGSIPLHF. The full variable domain, rest sourced from reference TRBV7-2 and TRBJ1-6, is GAGVSQSPSNKVTEKGKDVELRCDPISGHTALYWYRQSLGQGLEFLIYFQGNSAPDKSGLPSDRFSAERTGGSVSTLTIQRTQQEDSAVYLCASSLGQGSIPLHFGNGTRLTVT.

The gene calls are TRBV19 and TRBJ1-5; D is possibly TRBD1 (6 bases). Trimming pared 10 bases from V and 2 bases from J, leaving 12 bases between. CDR1 and CDR2 (germline): LNHDA, SQIVND (reference sequence). The CDR3 contains 13 residues. CDR3 sequence: CATLQGGNQPQHF. The DNA for the CDR3 is TGTGCCACCCTACAGGGAGGCAATCAGCCCCAGCATTTT.

The chain joins TRBV19 to TRBJ1-2, with no clear D. V lost 6 bases, J lost 5 bases, and 13 bases lay in between. The CDR3 totals 13 residues. Per germline, CDR1 LNHDA and CDR2 SQIVND (reference sequence). The CDR3: CASSLQGGYGYTF. The CDR3 nucleotides read TGTGCCAGTAGCCTGCAAGGAGGGTATGGCTACACCTTC. Using reference TRBV19 and TRBJ1-2 for the parts outside the CDR3, the full variable domain is DGGITQSPKYLFRKEGQNVTLSCEQNLNHDAMYWYRQDPGQGLRLIYYSQIVNDFQKGDIAEGYSVSREKKESFPLTVTSAQKNPTAFYLCASSLQGGYGYTFGSGTRLTVV.